This paragraph covers one T cell receptor beta chain sequence. In the authors' methods: Quantification of nucleated cells was approximated via reference gene primer amplification. Some clones are missing from TCRdb's copy, which holds only in-frame ones; the method was immunoSEQ multiplex PCR. Clonal size and the V and J genes are those of that table, whereas D and trimming came from the DNA. The sample lists some 350,000 clones; about 87% were seen once. The sample originates from a study of blood T cell repertoires in COVID-19. As for the study in general: Material from acute and convalescent COVID-19 was sourced from the United States, Italy and Spain.

The V end lost 6 bases, the J end lost 6 bases, and 15 bases lay between the germline ends. The CDR3 is made up of 14 amino acids. Germline V gives CDR1 MDHEN, CDR2 SYDVKM. Enrolled during active infection, Seattle patients were then followed longitudinally. The receptor's source is a woman in her forties or fifties with COVID-19, enrolled during active disease. The sample taken for sequencing was peripheral blood. The chain has TRBV28 and TRBJ1-5; D is perhaps TRBD1 (6 bases). The DNA for the CDR3 is TGTGCCAGCAGCCAGACAAGGGGGAGTCAGCCCCAGCATTTT. Protein product: CASSQTRGSQPQHF.